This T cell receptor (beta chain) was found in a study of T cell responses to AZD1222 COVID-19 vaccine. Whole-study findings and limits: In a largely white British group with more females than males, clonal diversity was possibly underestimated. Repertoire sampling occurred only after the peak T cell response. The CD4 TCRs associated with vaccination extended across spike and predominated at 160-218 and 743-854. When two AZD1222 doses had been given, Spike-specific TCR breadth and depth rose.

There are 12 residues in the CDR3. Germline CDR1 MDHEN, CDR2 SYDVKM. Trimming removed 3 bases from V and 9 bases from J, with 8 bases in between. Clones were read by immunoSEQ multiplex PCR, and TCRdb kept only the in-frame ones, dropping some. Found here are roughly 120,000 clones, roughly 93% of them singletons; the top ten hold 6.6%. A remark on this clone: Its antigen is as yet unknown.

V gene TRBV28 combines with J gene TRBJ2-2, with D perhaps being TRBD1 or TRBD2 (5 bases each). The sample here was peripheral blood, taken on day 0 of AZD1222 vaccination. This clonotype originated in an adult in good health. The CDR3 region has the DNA TGTGCCAGCAGTTTTGAGGGGTGGGAGCTGTTTTTT. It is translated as CASSFEGWELFF.